A single sample is the source of the 21 T cell receptor beta chains below, sequenced in a study of early stage breast cancer tumors (dated by TCRdb to 2017 to 2019). Library generation was performed with the immunoSEQ multiplex PCR assay. The immuneACCESS repertoire file appears here via TCRdb, limited to in-frame rearrangements. These files lack a portion of the clones; in checked studies, under half of the deficit traces to unresolved V genes, and the cause of the others is not known. Recorded for this sample are approximately 14,000 clones; roughly 84% of them occurred a single time. The ten top clones hold over 4% of the sample. The specimen sequenced was normal breast tissue next to the tumor. The receptor set was obtained from a person in their thirties with breast cancer.

As DNA, the CDR3 is TGTGCCAGCAGCTTAGGCGGGGCCCAGAGCTCTGAGCAGTACTTC. It codes for CASSLGGAQSSEQYF. This rearrangement joins TRBV7-2 to TRBJ2-7, with TRBD2 as a possible D gene (6 bases). This CDR3 is built from 15 residues. V was shortened by 1 base and J by 7 bases, with 17 bases between the two germline ends. Germline V gene lookup returns CDR1 SGHTA and CDR2 FQGNSA.

The chain recombines TRBV19 with TRBJ1-1; D might be TRBD1 (5 bases). Trimming removed 3 bases at V and 6 bases at J, with 20 bases between. In germline, CDR1 is LNHDA, CDR2 SQIVND (reference sequence). The CDR3 totals 16 residues. The CDR3 is CASSIRRGRGISEAFF. The CDR3 bases are TGTGCCAGTAGTATTAGGAGGGGACGGGGAATCTCTGAAGCTTTCTTT.

The rearrangement joins TRBV7-9 to TRBJ2-3, with unresolved D. This CDR3 contains 12 residues. The germline gives CDR1 SEHNR, CDR2 FQNEAQ (reference sequence). V was pared by 1 base and J by 6 bases, with 5 bases between. The CDR3 sequence: CASSLDEDTQYF. CDR3 in DNA: TGTGCCAGCAGCTTAGACGAGGATACGCAGTATTTT.

The chain joins TRBV5-1 to TRBJ1-1; D is unclear. The CDR3 extends over 13 amino acids. Trimming took off 3 bases at V and 1 base at J, with 7 bases between the two ends. Germline V lookup: CDR1 SGHRS, CDR2 YFSETQ. CDR3 in amino acids: CASSSSGNTEAFF. CDR3 sequence (DNA): TGCGCCAGCAGCTCCTCAGGGAACACTGAAGCTTTCTTT.

V is TRBV28 and J is TRBJ1-5; the match to TRBD1 covers 8 bases. The CDR3 is 14 amino acids. Germline V gene data show CDR1 as MDHEN and CDR2 as SYDVKM. With V trimmed by 6 bases and J by 3 bases, 4 bases remained unmatched. In DNA form, the CDR3 reads TGTGCCAGCAGATCAGGGGGCAACAATCAGCCCCAGCATTTT. This codes for CASRSGGNNQPQHF.

A single count supports this clone. The gene calls are TRBV4-3 and TRBJ1-1, with D perhaps matching TRBD1 (6 bases). The ends were cut back, 3 bases at V and 5 bases at J, with 19 bases in the middle. The CDR3 runs 16 residues. Germline CDR1 LGHNA, CDR2 YSLEER. The CDR3 loop is CASSQRQGLTGTEAFF. In DNA, the CDR3 is TGCGCCAGCAGCCAGCGGCAGGGCTTAACAGGGACTGAAGCTTTCTTT.

The chain employs TRBV19 and TRBJ2-2, with D perhaps given as TRBD1 or TRBD2 (5 bases each). The V gene's germline CDR1 is LNHDA and CDR2 SQIVND (reference sequence). V lost 5 bases and J 5 bases, leaving 12 bases between the germline ends. There are 14 residues in the CDR3. DNA for the CDR3: TGTGCCAGTAGTTCCCAGGGCGGGACCGGGGAGCTGTTTTTT. Residues: CASSSQGGTGELFF.

Turning to this clone: Other DNA sequences from this sample encode an identical CDR3 as well. V and J are TRBV5-1 and TRBJ2-5; D is undetermined. Germline V gene data show CDR1 as SGHRS and CDR2 as YFSETQ. V dropped 2 bases and J dropped 1 base, with 0 bases sitting between them. There are 11 residues in the CDR3. The CDR3 nucleotides are TGCGCCAGCAGCTTCCAAGAGACCCAGTACTTC. It specifies CASSFQETQYF.

This chain links TRBV30 with TRBJ2-5; 10 positions agree with TRBD2. The CDR3 length is 12 residues. Germline CDR1 is GTSNPN and CDR2 is SVGIG (reference sequence). V shed 4 bases and J 10 bases; nucleotides not matched to a gene: 6. In DNA, the CDR3 is TGTGCCTGGACGGGGACTAGCGAAGACCAGTACTTC. Its translation: CAWTGTSEDQYF.

The CDR3 nucleotides read TGTGCCATCCGGGGACAGGGGGGATCTGAAGCTTTCTTT. Translated, it gives CAIRGQGGSEAFF. V and J are TRBV10-3 and TRBJ1-1, with TRBD1 matching 11 bases. This CDR3 is built from 13 residues. The junction had 5 bases not matched to a gene; V was cut back by 8 bases and J by 6 bases. Germline loops: CDR1 ENHRY, CDR2 SYGVKD.

This clone came up a few times. The chain recombines TRBV6-5 with TRBJ1-2; D is unclear. Trimming took off 6 bases at V and 4 bases at J, with 12 bases between the two ends. CDR1 MNHEY and CDR2 SVGAGI come from the germline V gene. The CDR3 contains 13 residues. The CDR3 loop reads CASSFGAGYGYTF. CDR3 sequence (DNA): TGTGCCAGCAGCTTCGGTGCGGGCTATGGCTACACCTTC.

The chain uses TRBV11-2 and TRBJ1-1; a possible D gene is TRBD1 (6 bases). Trimming stripped 5 bases from V and 3 bases from J, with 13 bases between. Germline V gene sequence: CDR1 SGHAT, CDR2 FQNNGV. The CDR3 runs to 14 residues. The CDR3 coding sequence is TGTGCCAGCAGCAAACAGGGTGGGGACACTGAAGCTTTCTTT. Translating it yields CASSKQGGDTEAFF.

CDR3 coding DNA: TGTGCCTGGAGTGTTAACACTGAAGCTTTCTTT. Protein product: CAWSVNTEAFF. This sequence joins TRBV30 and TRBJ1-1, with D unclear. The germline V gene has CDR1 GTSNPN and CDR2 SVGIG (reference sequence). The CDR3 extends over 11 amino acids. Trimming removed 0 bases at V and 2 bases at J, with 1 base between.

The chain has TRBV5-5 and TRBJ2-7, with 10 bases that match TRBD1. Germline V CDR1 and CDR2: SGHKS, YYEKEE (reference sequence). The junction had 6 bases not matched to a gene; V was cut back by 4 bases and J by 5 bases. There are 14 residues in the CDR3. In nucleotides, the CDR3 is TGTGCCAGCAGCAAGACAGGGGGCTTCGACGAGCAGTACTTC. Translation: CASSKTGGFDEQYF.

Points on this clone: The junction departs from germline at one end; a sequencing error may be responsible. The chain couples TRBV7-7 to TRBJ2-3, with D perhaps matching TRBD1 (5 bases). CDR3 length: 13 residues. Germline CDR1 and CDR2: SSHAT and FNYEAQ (reference sequence). CDR3 sequence: CASRAEPTDTQYF. The CDR3 region has the DNA TGTGCTAGCAGGGCTGAGCCCACAGATACGCAGTATTTT.

Written as DNA, the CDR3 is TGTGCCAGCAGCCTCGGGACTAGCGGGAGCGCAGATACGCAGTATTTT. Translating gives CASSLGTSGSADTQYF. This rearrangement joins TRBV5-4 to TRBJ2-3; 14 nucleotides line up with TRBD2. The CDR3 is 16 residues long. Germline V gene data show CDR1 as SGHNT and CDR2 as YYREEE (reference sequence). V shed 4 bases and J 4 bases; nucleotides not matched to a gene: 5.

V is TRBV6-1 and J is TRBJ1-2; tentatively, D is TRBD1 (5 bases). This CDR3 spans 12 amino acids. Germline V CDR1 and CDR2: MNHNS, SASEGT. Trimming removed 7 bases from V and 4 bases from J, with 10 bases in between. The CDR3 nucleotides read TGTGCCAGCACCCTGGGGGGCTATGGCTACACCTTC. Translating gives CASTLGGYGYTF.

V gene TRBV9 combines with J gene TRBJ2-7; D gene ambiguous. Germline V gives CDR1 SGDLS, CDR2 YYNGEE. V dropped 3 bases and J dropped 3 bases, with 4 bases sitting between them. CDR3 length equals 11 residues. The DNA of the CDR3 is TGTGCCAGCAGCGGCAACTACGAGCAGTACTTC. It specifies CASSGNYEQYF.

The V gene is TRBV7-2, the J gene TRBJ1-3; 10 bases match TRBD1. Germline CDR1 is SGHTA and CDR2 is FQGNSA. V lost 4 bases to trimming and J lost 8 bases; unmatched junction nucleotides: 5. The CDR3 length is 14 residues. The CDR3 DNA sequence: TGTGCCAGCAGCTCCGGGACAGGGGCGGACACCATATATTTT. Translating gives CASSSGTGADTIYF.

The chain is built from TRBV7-6 and TRBJ2-1; 10 nucleotides align to TRBD2. In germline, CDR1 is SGHVS, CDR2 FNYEAQ. J lost 4 bases, V lost 3 bases, and 0 bases had no gene match. The CDR3 is made up of 14 amino acids. The CDR3 region is CASSLGLAYNEQFF. Here the CDR3 DNA reads TGTGCCAGCAGCTTGGGACTAGCGTACAATGAGCAGTTCTTC.

The chain recombines TRBV7-9 with TRBJ2-3; 9 bases align to TRBD2. CDR3 length: 16 residues. Germline V gene lookup returns CDR1 SEHNR and CDR2 FQNEAQ (reference sequence). With V trimmed by 8 bases and J by 2 bases, 11 bases remained unmatched. CDR3 in DNA: TGTGCCAGCTGCAATGTAGCGGGAGCCAACACAGATACGCAGTATTTT. This translates into CASCNVAGANTDTQYF.